Detailed here is one T cell receptor beta chain. The sample comes from a study of blood T cell repertoires in COVID-19. The CDR3 extends over 13 amino acids. Trimming shortened V by 7 bases and J by 8 bases, and 14 bases separated the two germline ends. Germline V gives CDR1 SGHVS, CDR2 FQNEAQ. Per the original methods: It was from reference gene primer amplification that nucleated cell counts were estimated. Generated by immunoSEQ multiplex PCR, the TCRdb table keeps only in-frame clones and is missing some. Clone size and V and J calls were adopted from that table, with D and trimming inferred from the DNA. The table shows over 150,000 clones, with more than 80% occurring only once.

The rearrangement joins TRBV7-8 to TRBJ2-2; D uncertain. The specimen was PBMCs or T cells enriched from blood (not recorded which). The TCR originated in a man aged 40-50 years who had recovered from COVID-19. The CDR3 sequence: CASTIAGRGELFF. CDR3 coding DNA: TGTGCCAGCACCATTGCAGGCCGTGGGGAGCTGTTTTTT.